This T cell receptor beta chain is from a study of CD8 T cells in ankylosing spondylitis. TCRdb re-derived calls from the 5' RACE reads in MiXCR, one entry per CDR3 protein. This table has 250,000 to 300,000 distinct CDR3 sequences, roughly 20% appearing once. Unmatched junction bases numbered 12, after V lost 7 bases and J lost 5 bases. The length of the CDR3 is 17 residues. As regards this clonotype: Its antigen is currently unknown.

Study-wide points: Previously reported in reactive arthritis synovial fluid and blood were some of the motif variants.

Material for sequencing was blood, either unsorted or a sorted T cell fraction (not recorded which). The chain carries TRBV12-3 or TRBV12-4 and TRBJ2-5; 14 bases map to TRBD2. This TCR was recovered from a male donor with ankylosing spondylitis or in good health (not recorded which). CDR3 sequence (DNA): TGTGCCAGCACCCCCGGGACTAGCGGGAGTCCGGGCGAGACCCAGTACTTC. It codes for CASTPGTSGSPGETQYF.